What follows are 17 T cell receptor beta chains derived from one specimen sequenced in a study of blood T cell repertoires in COVID-19. The data were produced by immunoSEQ multiplex PCR, yet TCRdb's version contains in-frame clones alone and is incomplete. The sample lists around 200,000 clones, approximately 90% seen once, with 3% to 4% in the top ten. The specimen was peripheral blood. These receptors were taken from a man between 18 and 29 years old with active or convalescent COVID-19.

The CDR3 sequence is CASSGSAGLGEKLFF. The CDR3 coding sequence is TGCGCCAGCAGCGGGAGTGCGGGGTTGGGTGAAAAACTGTTTTTT. The chain links TRBV5-1 to TRBJ1-4; the D is unclear. The germline V gene has CDR1 SGHRS and CDR2 YFSETQ. This CDR3 is 15 amino acids long. Trimming shortened V by 4 bases and J by 7 bases, and 17 bases separated the two germline ends.

CDR3 residues: CASSLGTGVIGYTF. The CDR3 DNA reads TGCGCCAGCAGCTTGGGGACAGGGGTCATCGGCTACACCTTC. The chain combines TRBV5-1 with TRBJ1-2; 9 bases are shared with TRBD1. V shed 0 bases, J shed 8 bases, and the junction held 5 bases outside the gene matches. Germline V gene data show CDR1 as SGHRS and CDR2 as YFSETQ. The CDR3 spans 14 residues.

The chain has TRBV7-8 and TRBJ2-1; D is possibly TRBD2 (5 bases). In germline, CDR1 is SGHVS, CDR2 FQNEAQ. V was pared by 2 bases and J by 5 bases, with 10 bases between. The CDR3 is made up of 14 amino acids. The CDR3 loop reads CASSLYRTHNEQFF. The CDR3 region has the DNA TGTGCCAGCAGCTTATACCGGACTCACAATGAGCAGTTCTTC.

This clone was recorded once. CDR3 nucleotide sequence: TGCGCCAGCAGCCAACAAGCGGGCCACACAGATACGCAGTATTTT. Its protein is CASSQQAGHTDTQYF. The V gene is TRBV4-3, the J gene TRBJ2-3; D is perhaps TRBD2 (6 bases). The CDR3 is made up of 15 amino acids. The germline CDR1 and CDR2 sequences are LGHNA and YSLEER. The V end lost 2 bases, the J end lost 2 bases, and 11 bases lay between the germline ends.

The CDR3 loop reads CASSSEDSSNEQFF. CDR3 nucleotides: TGTGCCAGCAGCTCTGAGGACAGTTCCAATGAGCAGTTCTTC. V and J are TRBV5-8 and TRBJ2-1; tentative D call: TRBD1 (6 bases). V was cut by 3 bases and J by 6 bases, with 13 bases left in between. The length of the CDR3 is 14 residues. Germline V gene sequence: CDR1 SGHTS, CDR2 YDEGEE.

This chain joins TRBV11-3 and TRBJ1-1; 11 bases line up with TRBD1. This CDR3 contains 15 residues. Trimming cost V 0 bases and J 10 bases; bases outside gene matches: 7. Germline V gene data show CDR1 as SGHNT and CDR2 as YENEEA. The CDR3 DNA sequence: TGTGCCAGCAGCTTAGATCTTAGGACAGGGGGCGCAGCTTTCTTT. Protein product: CASSLDLRTGGAAFF.

The gene calls are TRBV9 and TRBJ2-3, with D maybe TRBD1 (5 bases). This CDR3 is 15 amino acids long. V lost 4 bases, J lost 2 bases, and 14 bases lay in between. In germline, CDR1 is SGDLS, CDR2 YYNGEE. Written as DNA, the CDR3 is TGTGCCAGCAGCCCAGACAGCATACCCACAGATACGCAGTATTTT. Amino acids: CASSPDSIPTDTQYF.

This clone was recorded a few times. The chain joins TRBV14 to TRBJ1-1; D not resolved. The CDR3 is 15 amino acids. The V gene lost 2 bases and the J gene lost 4 bases, with 14 bases spanning the gap. In germline, CDR1 is SGHDN, CDR2 FVKESK. Here the CDR3 DNA reads TGTGCCAGCAGCCAATGGAGACGTACCCTCACTGAAGCTTTCTTT. Encoded protein: CASSQWRRTLTEAFF. The complete variable domain, with remaining parts taken from reference TRBV14 and TRBJ1-1, reads EAGVTQFPSHSVIEKGQTVTLRCDPISGHDNLYWYRRVMGKEIKFLLHFVKESKQDESGMPNNRFLAERTGGTYSTLKVQPAELEDSGVYFCASSQWRRTLTEAFFGQGTRLTVV.

This chain connects TRBV23-1 to TRBJ1-6, with 7 nucleotides matching TRBD1. TRBV23-1 is designated an ORF whose function remains uncertain. The V gene end was trimmed by 6 bases and the J gene end by 8 bases; junction bases not matched to a gene: 7. The CDR3 sequence is 14 residues long. The CDR3 DNA sequence: TGCGCCAGCAGCCCTGGACAGGTGGATTCACCCCTCCACTTT. Translating it yields CASSPGQVDSPLHF.

This clone was seen once. V usage is TRBV18 and J usage is TRBJ1-1, with 10 bases lining up with TRBD1. Germline CDR1 is KGHSH and CDR2 is LQKENI. The length of the CDR3 is 16 residues. Trimming took 4 bases from V and 0 from J; bases not matched to a gene: 5. DNA for the CDR3: TGTGCCAGCTCACGTCGACAGGGGGCTATGAACACTGAAGCTTTCTTT. It encodes CASSRRQGAMNTEAFF.

Comments on this clone: One end of the junction does not line up with germline, which may come from a read error. V is TRBV11-2 and J is TRBJ2-6, with unresolved D. CDR3 length: 16 residues. The germline CDR1 and CDR2 sequences are SGHAT and FQNNGV. The chain's CDR3 is CVSSRIAASGANVLTF. The DNA for the CDR3 is TGTGTCAGCAGCCGTATAGCAGCCTCTGGGGCCAACGTCCTGACTTTC. The variable domain in full, completed from reference TRBV11-2 and TRBJ2-6, reads EAGVAQSPRYKIIEKRQSVAFWCNPISGHATLYWYQQILGQGPKLLIQFQNNGVVDDSQLPKDRFSAERLKGVDSTLKIQPAKLEDSAVYLCVSSRIAASGANVLTFGAGSRLTVL.

This rearrangement joins TRBV18 to TRBJ2-2; 7 positions agree with TRBD2. The CDR3 is made up of 17 amino acids. From germline, CDR1 is KGHSH and CDR2 LQKENI. Trimming cost V 2 bases and J 0 bases; bases outside gene matches: 6. The CDR3 DNA reads as TGTGCCAGCTCACCATCGTGGAGCGGGGCGAACACCGGGGAGCTGTTTTTT. As protein: CASSPSWSGANTGELFF. The variable domain in full, with the rest retrieved from reference TRBV18 and TRBJ2-2, is NAGVMQNPRHLVRRRGQEARLRCSPMKGHSHVYWYRQLPEEGLKFMVYLQKENIIDESGMPKERFSAEFPKEGPSILRIQQVVRGDSAAYFCASSPSWSGANTGELFFGEGSRLTVL.

The chain couples TRBV3-1 (or the pseudogene TRBV3-2) to TRBJ1-1; TRBD1 agrees at 8 bases. This CDR3 region has 14 residues. Germline CDR1 and CDR2: LGHDT and YNNKEL (reference sequence). Trimming cost V 2 bases and J 5 bases; bases outside gene matches: 4. CDR3 DNA: TGTGCCAGCAGCCAACAGGGGGCGTCTACTGAAGCTTTCTTT. Amino acids: CASSQQGASTEAFF.

This clone was recorded only once. The CDR3 here is CASAVEMNTEAFF. The CDR3 nucleotides are TGTGCCAGCGCGGTCGAGATGAACACTGAAGCTTTCTTT. The V call is TRBV9, the J call TRBJ1-1; D is ambiguous. The V gene lost 7 bases and the J gene lost 0 bases, with 10 bases spanning the gap. The CDR3 is 13 residues long. CDR1 and CDR2 from the germline V gene are SGDLS and YYNGEE.

Points on this clone: At one of its ends the junction is not consistent with the germline gene, which may arise from a read error. J is TRBJ2-5 and V is TRBV7-2, with D unresolved. The CDR3 has 12 amino acids. CDR1 and CDR2 (germline): SGHTA, FQGNSA. Written as DNA, the CDR3 is TGTGCCAGCAGATTAGCCAGAGAGACCCAGTACTTC. It is translated as CASRLARETQYF.

V is TRBV2 and J is TRBJ1-6, with 7 nucleotides matching TRBD1. The CDR3 totals 13 residues. Germline CDR1 is SNHLY and CDR2 is FYNNEI. Trimming took 4 bases from V and 7 from J; bases not matched to a gene: 1. CDR3 in DNA: TGTGCCAGCAGTGCACAGGGGAATTCACCCCTCCACTTT. Its translation is CASSAQGNSPLHF.

This chain uses TRBV5-5 with TRBJ1-6; 7 nucleotides match TRBD1. Germline CDR1 is SGHKS and CDR2 is YYEKEE (reference sequence). The CDR3 runs 17 residues. Trimming cost V 0 bases and J 7 bases; bases outside gene matches: 10. The CDR3 reads CASSLVSVRGANSPLHF. CDR3 nucleotide sequence: TGTGCCAGCAGCTTGGTCTCGGTCAGGGGGGCCAATTCACCCCTCCACTTT.